The entry that follows covers one T cell receptor (beta chain) sequence. Its antigen is still unknown. A single base separates this from a much larger clone, so it may be a read error. The CDR3 ends on some other residue instead of the conserved phenylalanine or tryptophan, so this is likely a read error. Library preparation (for TCRbeta) was performed with unique molecular identifiers. One entry per CDR3 protein, called by TCRdb with MiXCR from the PCR reads. The sample has 200,000 to 250,000 distinct CDR3 sequences, 8.4% seen once; the top ten hold less than 40%. The sample originates from a study of T-cell reconstitution after alpha-beta-depleted transplantation in children. Study-wide points: Reported findings indicate that, about two months after transplant, alpha-beta T cells came from several hundred expanded clones, which were derived from non-depleted graft cells. Where some patients showed high TCRbeta diversity at day 60, it came from recipient T cells and thymic progenitors that had survived.

The specimen comprised PBMCs, mostly from graft donor cells, sampled 360 days after TCRalphabeta/CD19-depleted stem cell transplant. This clonotype originated in a male patient aged 2 to 10 who had a stem cell transplant for acute myeloid leukemia, so the T cells may come from the graft donor.

The CDR3 DNA follows: TGCGCCAGCAGTTATAGGGGCACTGAAGCTTTCTGT. It yields the protein CASSYRGTEAFC. V and J are TRBV5-1 and TRBJ1-1, with D tentatively TRBD1 (5 bases). Trimming stripped 5 bases from V and 4 bases from J, with 9 bases between. Germline V gene lookup returns CDR1 SGHRS and CDR2 YFSETQ. The CDR3 has 12 residues.